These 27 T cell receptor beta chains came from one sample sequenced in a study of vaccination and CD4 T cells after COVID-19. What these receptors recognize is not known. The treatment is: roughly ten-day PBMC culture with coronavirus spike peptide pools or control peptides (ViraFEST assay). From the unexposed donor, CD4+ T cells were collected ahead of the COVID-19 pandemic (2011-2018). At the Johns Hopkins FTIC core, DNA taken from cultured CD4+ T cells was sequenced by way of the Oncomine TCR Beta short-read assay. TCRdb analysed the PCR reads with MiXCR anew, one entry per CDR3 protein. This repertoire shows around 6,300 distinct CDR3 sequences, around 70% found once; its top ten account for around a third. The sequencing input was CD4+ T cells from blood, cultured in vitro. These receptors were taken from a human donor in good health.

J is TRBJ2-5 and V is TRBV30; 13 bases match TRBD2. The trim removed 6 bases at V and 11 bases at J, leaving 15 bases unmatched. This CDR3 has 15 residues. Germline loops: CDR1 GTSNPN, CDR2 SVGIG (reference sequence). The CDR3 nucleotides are TGTGCCTGCACGACTAGCGGGAGGTCCGCCGGGACTCAGTACTTC. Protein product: CACTTSGRSAGTQYF.

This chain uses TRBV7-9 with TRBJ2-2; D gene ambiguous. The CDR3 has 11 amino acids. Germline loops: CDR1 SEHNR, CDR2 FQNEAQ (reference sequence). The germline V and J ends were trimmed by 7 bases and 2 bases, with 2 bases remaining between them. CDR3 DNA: TGTGCCAGCACCAACACCGGGGAGCTGTTTTTT. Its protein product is CASTNTGELFF.

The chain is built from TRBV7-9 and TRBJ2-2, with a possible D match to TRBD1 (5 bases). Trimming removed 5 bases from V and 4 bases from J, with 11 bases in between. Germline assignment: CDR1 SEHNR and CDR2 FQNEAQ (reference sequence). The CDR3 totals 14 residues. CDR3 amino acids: CASSPQGFTGELFF. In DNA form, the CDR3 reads TGTGCCAGCAGCCCGCAGGGTTTCACCGGGGAGCTGTTTTTT.

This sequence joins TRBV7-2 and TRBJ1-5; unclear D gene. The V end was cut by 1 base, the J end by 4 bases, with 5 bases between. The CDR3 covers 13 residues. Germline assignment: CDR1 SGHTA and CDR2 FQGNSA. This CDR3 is CASSLGINQPQHF. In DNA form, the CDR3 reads TGTGCCAGCAGCTTAGGGATTAATCAGCCCCAGCATTTT.

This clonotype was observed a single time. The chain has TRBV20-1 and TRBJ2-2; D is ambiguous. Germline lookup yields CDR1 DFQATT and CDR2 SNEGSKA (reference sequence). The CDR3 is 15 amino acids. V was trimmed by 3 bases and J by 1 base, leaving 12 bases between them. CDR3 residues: CSARTPGGNTGELFF. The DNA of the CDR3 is TGCAGTGCTAGGACCCCGGGCGGGAACACCGGGGAGCTGTTTTTT.

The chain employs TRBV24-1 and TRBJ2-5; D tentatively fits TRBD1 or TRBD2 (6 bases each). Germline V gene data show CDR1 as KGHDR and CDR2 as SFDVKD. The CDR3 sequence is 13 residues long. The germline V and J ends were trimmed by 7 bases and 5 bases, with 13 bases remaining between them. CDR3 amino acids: CATRRGAEETQYF. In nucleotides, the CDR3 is TGTGCCACCAGGAGGGGGGCCGAGGAGACCCAGTACTTC.

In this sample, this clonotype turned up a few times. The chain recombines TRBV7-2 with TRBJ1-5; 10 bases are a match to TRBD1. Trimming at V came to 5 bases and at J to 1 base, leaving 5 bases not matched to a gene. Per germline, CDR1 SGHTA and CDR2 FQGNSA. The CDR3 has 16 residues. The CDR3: CASSPRTGGSNQPQHF. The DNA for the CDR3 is TGTGCCAGCAGCCCGAGGACAGGGGGGAGCAATCAGCCCCAGCATTTT.

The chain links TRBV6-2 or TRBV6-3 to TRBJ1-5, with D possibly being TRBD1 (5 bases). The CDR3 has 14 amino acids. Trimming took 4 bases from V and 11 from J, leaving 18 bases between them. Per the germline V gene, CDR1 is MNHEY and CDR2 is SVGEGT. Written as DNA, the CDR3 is TGTGCCAGCAGTTTCCAGGGATTGGGCCCGTCCCAGCATTTT. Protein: CASSFQGLGPSQHF.

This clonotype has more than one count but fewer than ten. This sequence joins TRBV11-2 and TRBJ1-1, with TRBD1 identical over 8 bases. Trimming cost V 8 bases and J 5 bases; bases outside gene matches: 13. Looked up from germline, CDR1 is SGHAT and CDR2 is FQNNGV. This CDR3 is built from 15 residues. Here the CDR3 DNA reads TGTGCCAGCCACTGGGGCCCAGACAGGGGAACTGAAGCTTTCTTT. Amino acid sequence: CASHWGPDRGTEAFF.

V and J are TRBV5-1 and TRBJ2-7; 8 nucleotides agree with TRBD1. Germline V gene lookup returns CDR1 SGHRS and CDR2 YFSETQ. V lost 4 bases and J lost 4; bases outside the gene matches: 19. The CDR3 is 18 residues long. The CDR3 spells CASSLGLSTGTGVYEQYF. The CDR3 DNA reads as TGCGCCAGCAGCCTTGGTCTGTCGACCGGGACAGGTGTTTACGAGCAGTACTTC.

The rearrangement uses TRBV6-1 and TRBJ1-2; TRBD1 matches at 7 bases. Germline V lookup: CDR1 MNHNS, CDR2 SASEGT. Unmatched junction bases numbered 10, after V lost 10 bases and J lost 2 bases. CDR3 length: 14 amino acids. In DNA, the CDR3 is TGTGCCACCCGGGTAGGGGGCGGGAACTATGGCTACACCTTC. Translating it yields CATRVGGGNYGYTF.

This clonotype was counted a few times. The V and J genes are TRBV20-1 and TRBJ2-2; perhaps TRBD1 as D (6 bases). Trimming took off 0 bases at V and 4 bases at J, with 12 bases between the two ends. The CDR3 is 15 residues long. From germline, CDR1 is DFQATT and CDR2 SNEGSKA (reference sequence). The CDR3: CSARDLGAFTGELFF. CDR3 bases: TGCAGTGCTAGAGATTTGGGGGCGTTCACCGGGGAGCTGTTTTTT.

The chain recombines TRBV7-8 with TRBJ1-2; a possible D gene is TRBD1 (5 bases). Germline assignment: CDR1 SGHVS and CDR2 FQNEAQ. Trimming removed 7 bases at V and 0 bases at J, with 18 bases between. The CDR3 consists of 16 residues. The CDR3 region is CASTTITGGANYGYTF. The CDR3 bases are TGTGCCAGCACCACAATTACCGGGGGGGCTAACTATGGCTACACCTTC.

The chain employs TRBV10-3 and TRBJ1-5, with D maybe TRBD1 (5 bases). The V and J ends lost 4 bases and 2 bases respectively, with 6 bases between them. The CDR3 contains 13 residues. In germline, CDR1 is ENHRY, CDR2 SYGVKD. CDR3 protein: CAISGDGNQPQHF. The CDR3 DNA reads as TGTGCCATCAGTGGGGACGGCAATCAGCCCCAGCATTTT.

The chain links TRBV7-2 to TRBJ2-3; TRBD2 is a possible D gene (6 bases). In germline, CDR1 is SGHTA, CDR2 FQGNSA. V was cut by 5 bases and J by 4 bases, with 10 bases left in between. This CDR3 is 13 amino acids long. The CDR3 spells CASSRGLADTQYF. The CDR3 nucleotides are TGTGCCAGCAGCCGGGGGTTGGCAGATACGCAGTATTTT.

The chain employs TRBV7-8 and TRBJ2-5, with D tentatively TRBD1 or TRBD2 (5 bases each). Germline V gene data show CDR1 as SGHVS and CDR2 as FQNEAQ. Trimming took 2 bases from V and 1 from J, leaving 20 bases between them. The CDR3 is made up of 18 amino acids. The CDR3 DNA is TGTGCCAGCAGCTTAATAATTTGGGTCAGGGACCTCCAAGAGACCCAGTACTTC. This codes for CASSLIIWVRDLQETQYF.

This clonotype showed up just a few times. The CDR3 DNA follows: TGTGCCAGTAGTTTCCAACCGGGACAGGGCGGGCAGCCCCAGCATTTT. It specifies CASSFQPGQGGQPQHF. This chain links TRBV19 with TRBJ1-5; 9 positions match TRBD1. Germline V lookup: CDR1 LNHDA, CDR2 SQIVND (reference sequence). After removal of 5 bases from V and 7 bases from J, the junction contained 12 bases not matched to a gene. The CDR3 consists of 16 residues. The full variable domain, with the rest looked up from reference TRBV19 and TRBJ1-5, is DGGITQSPKYLFRKEGQNVTLSCEQNLNHDAMYWYRQDPGQGLRLIYYSQIVNDFQKGDIAEGYSVSREKKESFPLTVTSAQKNPTAFYLCASSFQPGQGGQPQHFGDGTRLSIL.

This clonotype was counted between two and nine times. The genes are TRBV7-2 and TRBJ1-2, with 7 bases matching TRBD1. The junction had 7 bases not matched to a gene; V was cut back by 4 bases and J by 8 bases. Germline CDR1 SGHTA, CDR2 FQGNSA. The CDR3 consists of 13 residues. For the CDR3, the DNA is TGTGCCAGCAGCTCCGACAGGGCTTGGGGCTACACCTTC. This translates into CASSSDRAWGYTF.

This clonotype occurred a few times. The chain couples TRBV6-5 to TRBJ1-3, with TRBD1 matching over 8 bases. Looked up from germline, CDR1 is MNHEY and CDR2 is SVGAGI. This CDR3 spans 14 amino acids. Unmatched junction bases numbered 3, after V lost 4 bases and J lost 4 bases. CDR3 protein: CASSSRDRGNTIYF. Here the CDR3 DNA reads TGTGCCAGCAGTTCCCGGGACAGGGGAAACACCATATATTTT.

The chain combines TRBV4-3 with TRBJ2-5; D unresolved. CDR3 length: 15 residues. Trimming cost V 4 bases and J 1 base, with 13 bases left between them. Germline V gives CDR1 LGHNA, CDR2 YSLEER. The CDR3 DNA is TGCGCCAGCAGCCCGTCCCCCCGCGGCCAAGAGACCCAGTACTTC. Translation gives CASSPSPRGQETQYF.

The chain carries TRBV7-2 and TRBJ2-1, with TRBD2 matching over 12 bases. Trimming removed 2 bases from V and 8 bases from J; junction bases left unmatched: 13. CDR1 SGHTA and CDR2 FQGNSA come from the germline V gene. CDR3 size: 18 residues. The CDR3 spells CASSLTIASGGALYEQFF. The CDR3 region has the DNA TGTGCCAGCAGCTTAACAATCGCTAGCGGGGGGGCCCTATATGAGCAGTTCTTC. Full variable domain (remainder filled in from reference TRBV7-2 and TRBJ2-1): GAGVSQSPSNKVTEKGKDVELRCDPISGHTALYWYRQSLGQGLEFLIYFQGNSAPDKSGLPSDRFSAERTGGSVSTLTIQRTQQEDSAVYLCASSLTIASGGALYEQFFGPGTRLTVL.

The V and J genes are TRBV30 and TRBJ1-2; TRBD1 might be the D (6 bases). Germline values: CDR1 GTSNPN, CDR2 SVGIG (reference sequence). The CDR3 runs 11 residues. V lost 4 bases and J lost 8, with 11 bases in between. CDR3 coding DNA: TGTGCCTGGAAATCCGGGGGCGGCTACACCTTC. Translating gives CAWKSGGGYTF.

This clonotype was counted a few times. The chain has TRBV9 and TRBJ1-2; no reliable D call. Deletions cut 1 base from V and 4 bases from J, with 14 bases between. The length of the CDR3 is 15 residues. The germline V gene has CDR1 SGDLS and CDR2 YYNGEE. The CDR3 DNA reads TGTGCCAGCAGCGTATTAGACATACAAAGCTATGGCTACACCTTC. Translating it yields CASSVLDIQSYGYTF. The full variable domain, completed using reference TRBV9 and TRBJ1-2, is DSGVTQTPKHLITATGQRVTLRCSPRSGDLSVYWYQQSLDQGLQFLIQYYNGEERAKGNILERFSAQQFPDLHSELNLSSLELGDSALYFCASSVLDIQSYGYTFGSGTRLTVV.

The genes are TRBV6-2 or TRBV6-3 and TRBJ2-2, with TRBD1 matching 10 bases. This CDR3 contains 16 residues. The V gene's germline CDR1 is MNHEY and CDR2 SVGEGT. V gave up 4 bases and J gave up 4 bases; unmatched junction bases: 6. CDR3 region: CASSSYGTGATGELFF. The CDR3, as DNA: TGTGCCAGCAGTTCTTACGGGACAGGGGCCACCGGGGAGCTGTTTTTT.

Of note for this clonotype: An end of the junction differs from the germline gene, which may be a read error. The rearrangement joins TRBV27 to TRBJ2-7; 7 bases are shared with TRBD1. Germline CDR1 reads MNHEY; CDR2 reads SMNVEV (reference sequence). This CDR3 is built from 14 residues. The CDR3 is CASRLTGWAYEQYF. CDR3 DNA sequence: TGTGCCAGCAGACTGACAGGGTGGGCCTACGAGCAGTATTTC.

The CDR3 spells CASSLETQYF. CDR3 nucleotides: TGTGCCAGCAGCTTAGAGACCCAGTACTTC. V gene TRBV11-2 combines with J gene TRBJ2-5; D not certain. This CDR3 has 10 residues. V was pared by 0 bases and J by 7 bases, with 0 bases between. Germline assignment: CDR1 SGHAT and CDR2 FQNNGV.

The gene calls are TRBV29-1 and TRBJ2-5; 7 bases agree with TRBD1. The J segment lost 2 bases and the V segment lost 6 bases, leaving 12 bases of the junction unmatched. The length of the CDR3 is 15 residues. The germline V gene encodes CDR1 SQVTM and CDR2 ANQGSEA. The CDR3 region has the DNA TGCAGCGTCGTATATTGGGACAGAGAGCAAGAGACCCAGTACTTC. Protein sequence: CSVVYWDREQETQYF.